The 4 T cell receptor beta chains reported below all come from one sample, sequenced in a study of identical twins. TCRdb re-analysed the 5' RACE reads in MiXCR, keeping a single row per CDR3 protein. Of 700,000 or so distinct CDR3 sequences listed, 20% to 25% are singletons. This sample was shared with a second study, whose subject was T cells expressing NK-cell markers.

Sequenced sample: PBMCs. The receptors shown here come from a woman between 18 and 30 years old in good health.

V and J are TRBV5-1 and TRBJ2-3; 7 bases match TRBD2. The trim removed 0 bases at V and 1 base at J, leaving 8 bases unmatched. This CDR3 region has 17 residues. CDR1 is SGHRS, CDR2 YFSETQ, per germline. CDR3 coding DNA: TGCGCCAGCAGCTTGGGCTTGCGGGAGTGGGGCACAGATACGCAGTATTTT. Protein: CASSLGLREWGTDTQYF.

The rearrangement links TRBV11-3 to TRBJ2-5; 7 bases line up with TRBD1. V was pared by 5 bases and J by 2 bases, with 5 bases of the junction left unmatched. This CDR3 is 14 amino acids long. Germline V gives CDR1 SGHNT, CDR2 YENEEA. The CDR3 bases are TGTGCCAGCAGCATGGGACAGCATCAAGAGACCCAGTACTTC. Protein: CASSMGQHQETQYF.

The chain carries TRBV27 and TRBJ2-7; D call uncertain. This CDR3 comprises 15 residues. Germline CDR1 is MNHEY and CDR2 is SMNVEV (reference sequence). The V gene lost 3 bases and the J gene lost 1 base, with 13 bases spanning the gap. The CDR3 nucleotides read TGTGCCAGCAGTTTTAAGGCGGAATTGTCCTACGAGCAGTACTTC. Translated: CASSFKAELSYEQYF.

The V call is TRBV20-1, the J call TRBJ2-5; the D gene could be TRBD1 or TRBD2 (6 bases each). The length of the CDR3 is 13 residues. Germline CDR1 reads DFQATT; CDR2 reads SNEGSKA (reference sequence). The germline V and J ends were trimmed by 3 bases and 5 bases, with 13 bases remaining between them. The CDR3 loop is CSARWGAGETQYF. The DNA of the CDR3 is TGCAGTGCTAGGTGGGGGGCGGGGGAGACCCAGTACTTC.